Described below is a single T cell receptor beta chain sequence and its context. Its antigen is unknown. The CDR3 covers 12 residues. Germline-derived CDR1 and CDR2 are SGHTA and FQGNSA. V lost 4 bases and J 7 bases, leaving 10 bases between the germline ends. This record comes from a study of shared clonotypes between healthy human individuals. Points from the study as a whole: It was expected that sequencing depth would affect clonotype sharing among donors.

TCRdb keeps only in-frame clones here, not all; method: immunoSEQ multiplex PCR. The sample lists approximately 500,000 clones, 81% occurring once. This receptor was taken from a woman in her 40s in good health. Some clones in this sample may be carry-over from other donors' samples. The chain combines TRBV7-2 with TRBJ1-2; no definite D call. What was sequenced was PBMCs. The CDR3 here is CASSSAGGGYTF. CDR3 coding DNA: TGTGCCAGCAGCTCAGCGGGTGGTGGCTACACCTTC. Full variable domain (outside the CDR3, taken from reference TRBV7-2 and TRBJ1-2): GAGVSQSPSNKVTEKGKDVELRCDPISGHTALYWYRQSLGQGLEFLIYFQGNSAPDKSGLPSDRFSAERTGGSVSTLTIQRTQQEDSAVYLCASSSAGGGYTFGSGTRLTVV.